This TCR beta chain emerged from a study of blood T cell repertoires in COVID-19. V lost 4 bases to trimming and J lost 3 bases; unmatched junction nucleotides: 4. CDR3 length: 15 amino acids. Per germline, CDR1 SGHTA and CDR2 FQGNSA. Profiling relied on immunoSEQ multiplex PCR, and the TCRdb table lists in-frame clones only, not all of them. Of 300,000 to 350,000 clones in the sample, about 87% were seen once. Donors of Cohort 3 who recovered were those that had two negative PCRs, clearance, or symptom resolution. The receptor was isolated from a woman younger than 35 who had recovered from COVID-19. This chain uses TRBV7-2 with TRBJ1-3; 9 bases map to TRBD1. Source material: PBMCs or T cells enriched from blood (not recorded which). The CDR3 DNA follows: TGTGCCAGCAGCTCACAGGGGGCTGGTGGAAACACCATATATTTT. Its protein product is CASSSQGAGGNTIYF.